This T cell receptor beta chain was identified in a study of beta chain features in type 1 diabetes. Study background: The study examined about 100 million sorted cells across all samples. Overall study results and limits: Significant though moderate, a shortening of TCRB CDR3s appeared in all four CD4+ subsets of Type 1 diabetes patients. Fewer insertions but more deletions were seen at VDJ junctions in type 1 diabetes patients.

Expressed TCRB transcripts were sequenced because the isolated RNA had all been reverse transcribed beforehand. Repertoires were generated with immunoSEQ multiplex PCR, while TCRdb's copy carries only in-frame clones and drops some. The sample carries fewer than 350,000 clones, over 12% recorded once. Germline V gene lookup returns CDR1 SNHLY and CDR2 FYNNEI. There are 16 residues in the CDR3. V shed 2 bases and J 4 bases; nucleotides not matched to a gene: 8. This clone was counted between two and nine times. What it recognizes is unknown. The chain combines TRBV2 with TRBJ2-7, with 10 bases aligning to TRBD2. Sequencing input: naive CD4+ T cells from blood. This clonotype was obtained from a young man with type 1 diabetes. The CDR3 spells CASSETAGGPSYEQYF. CDR3 nucleotides: TGTGCCAGCAGTGAAACAGCGGGAGGGCCGAGTTACGAGCAGTACTTC.